A selection of T cell receptor beta chains follows, all from one sample in a study of blood T cell repertoires in COVID-19. Sequenced by immunoSEQ multiplex PCR; TCRdb stores in-frame clones only, minus some. In the table there are approximately 98,000 clones, about 80% of which are singletons. The sample comprised peripheral blood. These receptors came from a man older than 75 with acute or convalescent COVID-19. Each CDR3 is given with its conserved first and last residue. D genes are given only for firm matches. Not every row has a clone size; where given, it reads once, few, many or a size class.

d_call: -
clone_size: -
v_call: TRBV11-2
cdr3_length: 13
j_call: TRBJ1-6
cdr3_aa: CASRHAGGSPLHF
cdr3_nt: TGTGCCAGCAGGCATGCAGGAGGTTCACCCCTCCACTTT

d_call: TRBD2
clone_size: -
v_call: TRBV7-2
cdr3_length: 16
j_call: TRBJ2-5
cdr3_aa: CASSLAGGASGETQYF
cdr3_nt: TGTGCCAGCAGCTTGGCGGGAGGTGCCTCCGGAGAGACCCAGTACTTC

d_call: TRBD2
clone_size: -
v_call: TRBV6-5
cdr3_length: 15
j_call: TRBJ2-7
cdr3_aa: CASSLTSGAYYEQYF
cdr3_nt: TGTGCCAGCAGTTTGACTAGCGGGGCATACTACGAGCAGTACTTC

d_call: TRBD2
clone_size: -
v_call: TRBV3-1/TRBV3-2
cdr3_length: 17
j_call: TRBJ2-2
cdr3_aa: CASSLRPPAGSTGELFF
cdr3_nt: TGTGCCAGCAGCCTCAGACCTCCAGCGGGGAGCACCGGGGAGCTGTTTTTT

d_call: TRBD2
clone_size: -
v_call: TRBV24-1
cdr3_length: 15
j_call: TRBJ2-1
cdr3_aa: CATSSWGGGYDEQFF
cdr3_nt: TGTGCCACCAGTAGTTGGGGGGGAGGGTATGATGAGCAGTTCTTC

d_call: -
clone_size: -
v_call: TRBV11-2
cdr3_length: 13
j_call: TRBJ2-7
cdr3_aa: CASSDGRAGEQYF
cdr3_nt: TGTGCCAGCTCCGACGGGAGAGCGGGCGAGCAGTACTTC

d_call: TRBD2
clone_size: -
v_call: TRBV11-3
cdr3_length: 17
j_call: TRBJ2-5
cdr3_aa: CASSLTGTSGGEETQYF
cdr3_nt: TGTGCCAGCAGCTTGACTGGGACTAGCGGGGGGGAAGAGACCCAGTACTTC

d_call: TRBD1
clone_size: -
v_call: TRBV6-6
cdr3_length: 15
j_call: TRBJ1-2
cdr3_aa: CASTEDRSPNYGYTF
cdr3_nt: TGTGCCAGCACCGAGGACAGGTCTCCTAACTATGGCTACACCTTC

d_call: TRBD2
clone_size: -
v_call: TRBV5-1
cdr3_length: 16
j_call: TRBJ2-1
cdr3_aa: CASSWTTVAGYNEQFF
cdr3_nt: TGCGCCAGCAGCTGGACGACTGTAGCGGGCTACAATGAGCAGTTCTTC

d_call: -
clone_size: few
v_call: TRBV2
cdr3_length: 13
j_call: TRBJ1-3
cdr3_aa: CASSGSPGNTIYF
cdr3_nt: TGTGCCAGCAGTGGGAGCCCGGGGAACACCATATATTTT

d_call: TRBD2
clone_size: -
v_call: TRBV6-2/TRBV6-3
cdr3_length: 15
j_call: TRBJ2-3
cdr3_aa: CASSSPAGLADTQYF
cdr3_nt: TGTGCCAGCAGTTCCCCAGCGGGATTGGCAGATACGCAGTATTTT

d_call: -
clone_size: -
v_call: TRBV11-3
cdr3_length: 13
j_call: TRBJ2-7
cdr3_aa: CASSLASDYEQYF
cdr3_nt: TGTGCCAGCAGCTTAGCTAGCGACTACGAGCAGTACTTC

d_call: TRBD1
clone_size: -
v_call: TRBV6-2/TRBV6-3
cdr3_length: 17
j_call: TRBJ2-7
cdr3_aa: CASSYTADRVGLYEQYF
cdr3_nt: TGTGCCAGCAGTTACACCGCGGACAGGGTAGGTCTCTACGAGCAGTACTTC

d_call: -
clone_size: -
v_call: TRBV7-6
cdr3_length: 15
j_call: TRBJ2-1
cdr3_aa: CASSLAGGPSNEQFF
cdr3_nt: TGTGCCAGCAGCTTAGCGGGGGGGCCAAGTAATGAGCAGTTCTTC

d_call: TRBD1
clone_size: -
v_call: TRBV18
cdr3_length: 14
j_call: TRBJ2-5
cdr3_aa: CASSPNTGVETQYF
cdr3_nt: TGTGCCAGCTCACCGAACACAGGGGTGGAGACCCAGTACTTC

d_call: -
clone_size: -
v_call: TRBV6-5
cdr3_length: 13
j_call: TRBJ1-6
cdr3_aa: CASSLDRRAPLHF
cdr3_nt: TGTGCCAGCAGCCTCGACAGGAGAGCACCCCTCCACTTT

d_call: TRBD2
clone_size: -
v_call: TRBV19
cdr3_length: 19
j_call: TRBJ2-2
cdr3_aa: CASSIYSGRALGRTGELFF
cdr3_nt: TGTGCCAGTAGTATTTACAGCGGGAGGGCCCTCGGACGTACCGGGGAGCTGTTTTTT

d_call: -
clone_size: -
v_call: TRBV28
cdr3_length: 15
j_call: TRBJ1-1
cdr3_aa: CASSPNTGWYTEAFF
cdr3_nt: TGTGCCAGCAGTCCCAACACAGGGTGGTACACTGAAGCTTTCTTT

d_call: -
clone_size: -
v_call: TRBV2
cdr3_length: 12
j_call: TRBJ1-1
cdr3_aa: CASFPGNTEAFF
cdr3_nt: TGTGCCAGCTTCCCCGGGAACACTGAAGCTTTCTTT

d_call: TRBD2
clone_size: -
v_call: TRBV7-8
cdr3_length: 14
j_call: TRBJ2-5
cdr3_aa: CASSRAGGRETQYF
cdr3_nt: TGTGCCAGCAGCCGAGCGGGGGGACGGGAGACCCAGTACTTC

d_call: TRBD1
clone_size: -
v_call: TRBV7-9
cdr3_length: 15
j_call: TRBJ1-1
cdr3_aa: CASSSLTGVNTEAFF
cdr3_nt: TGTGCCAGCAGCTCGCTCACAGGGGTGAACACTGAAGCTTTCTTT

d_call: TRBD2
clone_size: -
v_call: TRBV29-1
cdr3_length: 14
j_call: TRBJ2-7
cdr3_aa: CSVRLAGATYEQYF
cdr3_nt: TGCAGCGTTCGACTAGCGGGAGCCACCTACGAGCAGTACTTC

d_call: -
clone_size: -
v_call: TRBV11-3
cdr3_length: 13
j_call: TRBJ1-1
cdr3_aa: CASSLAVNTEAFF
cdr3_nt: TGTGCCAGCAGCTTGGCGGTGAACACTGAAGCTTTCTTT

d_call: -
clone_size: -
v_call: TRBV27
cdr3_length: 13
j_call: TRBJ2-5
cdr3_aa: CASSFKPQETQYF
cdr3_nt: TGTGCCAGCAGTTTTAAGCCCCAAGAGACCCAGTACTTC

d_call: -
clone_size: -
v_call: TRBV28
cdr3_length: 13
j_call: TRBJ2-7
cdr3_aa: CASGTFSSYEQYF
cdr3_nt: TGTGCCAGTGGGACATTCAGCTCCTACGAGCAGTACTTC

d_call: TRBD1
clone_size: -
v_call: TRBV27
cdr3_length: 14
j_call: TRBJ1-1
cdr3_aa: CASSLRGLDTEAFF
cdr3_nt: TGTGCCAGCAGTCTGAGGGGGCTTGACACTGAAGCTTTCTTT

d_call: TRBD2
clone_size: -
v_call: TRBV30
cdr3_length: 12
j_call: TRBJ2-3
cdr3_aa: CAWRGTRDTQYF
cdr3_nt: TGTGCCTGGAGAGGGACTAGAGATACGCAGTATTTT

d_call: TRBD1
clone_size: -
v_call: TRBV5-8
cdr3_length: 16
j_call: TRBJ1-2
cdr3_aa: CASSARGTASNYGYTF
cdr3_nt: TGTGCCAGCAGCGCCCGTGGGACAGCCTCTAACTATGGCTACACCTTC

d_call: TRBD2
clone_size: few
v_call: TRBV6-2/TRBV6-3
cdr3_length: 18
j_call: TRBJ2-7
cdr3_aa: CASSPPSGRIQNSYEQYF
cdr3_nt: TGTGCCAGCAGTCCCCCTAGCGGGAGAATTCAGAACTCCTACGAGCAGTACTTC

d_call: -
clone_size: -
v_call: TRBV6-5
cdr3_length: 15
j_call: TRBJ1-5
cdr3_aa: CASSLTGTSNQPQHF
cdr3_nt: TGTGCCAGCAGTCTGACAGGCACCAGCAATCAGCCCCAGCATTTT

d_call: -
clone_size: -
v_call: TRBV19
cdr3_length: 16
j_call: TRBJ1-4
cdr3_aa: CASSILNIATNEKLFF
cdr3_nt: TGTGCCAGTAGTATATTGAACATCGCAACTAATGAAAAACTGTTTTTT

d_call: -
clone_size: -
v_call: TRBV10-3
cdr3_length: 14
j_call: TRBJ2-1
cdr3_aa: CAISESLAYNEQFF
cdr3_nt: TGTGCCATCAGTGAGTCGCTAGCGTACAATGAGCAGTTCTTC

d_call: -
clone_size: -
v_call: TRBV7-2
cdr3_length: 13
j_call: TRBJ2-1
cdr3_aa: CASSFNRDNEQFF
cdr3_nt: TGTGCCAGCAGCTTTAATCGTGACAATGAGCAGTTCTTC

d_call: -
clone_size: few
v_call: TRBV5-1
cdr3_length: 13
j_call: TRBJ1-1
cdr3_aa: CASSLRVNTEAFF
cdr3_nt: TGCGCCAGCAGCCTGCGAGTGAACACTGAAGCTTTCTTT

d_call: TRBD1
clone_size: -
v_call: TRBV19
cdr3_length: 14
j_call: TRBJ1-5
cdr3_aa: CASRDRHSNQPQHF
cdr3_nt: TGTGCCAGTAGGGACAGGCATAGCAATCAGCCCCAGCATTTT

d_call: TRBD1
clone_size: few
v_call: TRBV5-1
cdr3_length: 15
j_call: TRBJ1-2
cdr3_aa: CASSAQGAGSYGYTF
cdr3_nt: TGCGCCAGCAGCGCTCAGGGGGCTGGCAGCTATGGCTACACCTTC

d_call: TRBD1
clone_size: -
v_call: TRBV6-5
cdr3_length: 12
j_call: TRBJ2-7
cdr3_aa: CASSTGGYEQYF
cdr3_nt: TGTGCCAGCAGTACAGGGGGCTACGAGCAGTACTTC

d_call: -
clone_size: -
v_call: TRBV19
cdr3_length: 14
j_call: TRBJ2-5
cdr3_aa: CASSMQGGVETQYF
cdr3_nt: TGTGCCAGTAGTATGCAAGGGGGGGTGGAGACCCAGTACTTC

d_call: -
clone_size: -
v_call: TRBV4-3
cdr3_length: 14
j_call: TRBJ1-1
cdr3_aa: CASSSRQGRTEAFF
cdr3_nt: TGCGCCAGCAGCTCAAGGCAGGGGAGAACTGAAGCTTTCTTT

d_call: TRBD2
clone_size: -
v_call: TRBV19
cdr3_length: 19
j_call: TRBJ2-3
cdr3_aa: CASSISGGLAGASTDTQYF
cdr3_nt: TGTGCCAGTAGTATCTCCGGGGGACTAGCGGGAGCTAGCACAGATACGCAGTATTTT

d_call: TRBD2
clone_size: -
v_call: TRBV12-5
cdr3_length: 16
j_call: TRBJ2-3
cdr3_aa: CASGLGLAGETDTQYF
cdr3_nt: TGTGCTAGTGGTTTGGGGCTAGCGGGAGAGACAGATACGCAGTATTTT

d_call: -
clone_size: -
v_call: TRBV5-1
cdr3_length: 14
j_call: TRBJ1-5
cdr3_aa: CASSPQWGLEPQHF
cdr3_nt: TGCGCCAGCAGCCCACAGTGGGGCCTAGAGCCCCAGCATTTT

d_call: -
clone_size: -
v_call: TRBV19
cdr3_length: 16
j_call: TRBJ2-5
cdr3_aa: CASRMRFSGQQETQYF
cdr3_nt: TGTGCCAGTAGGATGAGATTTTCGGGACAACAAGAGACCCAGTACTTC

d_call: TRBD2
clone_size: once
v_call: TRBV7-9
cdr3_length: 16
j_call: TRBJ2-1
cdr3_aa: CASSPDGGSSYNEQFF
cdr3_nt: TGTGCCAGCAGTCCCGACGGGGGGTCCTCCTACAATGAGCAGTTCTTC

d_call: TRBD1
clone_size: few
v_call: TRBV19
cdr3_length: 15
j_call: TRBJ1-3
cdr3_aa: CATGDRANSGNTIYF
cdr3_nt: TGTGCCACCGGGGACAGGGCAAACTCTGGAAACACCATATATTTT

d_call: -
clone_size: -
v_call: TRBV7-2
cdr3_length: 12
j_call: TRBJ2-7
cdr3_aa: CASSRVTYEQYF
cdr3_nt: TGTGCCAGCAGCCGCGTAACCTACGAGCAGTACTTC

d_call: -
clone_size: -
v_call: TRBV14
cdr3_length: 13
j_call: TRBJ1-2
cdr3_aa: CASSQGARYGYTF
cdr3_nt: TGTGCCAGCAGCCAAGGGGCTCGCTATGGCTACACCTTC

d_call: TRBD1
clone_size: -
v_call: TRBV7-2
cdr3_length: 15
j_call: TRBJ2-5
cdr3_aa: CASSTSRGPEETQYF
cdr3_nt: TGTGCCAGCAGCACGAGCAGGGGGCCGGAAGAGACCCAGTACTTC

d_call: TRBD2
clone_size: -
v_call: TRBV27
cdr3_length: 15
j_call: TRBJ2-5
cdr3_aa: CASSLSGLAQETQYF
cdr3_nt: TGTGCCAGCAGTTTATCGGGACTAGCGCAAGAGACCCAGTACTTC

d_call: TRBD2
clone_size: -
v_call: TRBV11-2
cdr3_length: 12
j_call: TRBJ2-1
cdr3_aa: CASSLESGRGFF
cdr3_nt: TGTGCCAGCAGCTTAGAATCCGGGAGGGGGTTCTTC

d_call: TRBD1
clone_size: once
v_call: TRBV18
cdr3_length: 16
j_call: TRBJ2-7
cdr3_aa: CASSPPPGQPTYEQYF
cdr3_nt: TGTGCCAGCTCACCACCCCCGGGACAGCCTACCTACGAGCAGTACTTC

d_call: -
clone_size: -
v_call: TRBV6-5
cdr3_length: 14
j_call: TRBJ1-3
cdr3_aa: CASMGHLSGNTIYF
cdr3_nt: TGTGCCAGCATGGGACACCTCTCTGGAAACACCATATATTTT

d_call: TRBD1
clone_size: -
v_call: TRBV19
cdr3_length: 16
j_call: TRBJ2-6
cdr3_aa: CASRRGQDAGANVLTF
cdr3_nt: TGTGCCAGTAGGAGGGGGCAGGATGCTGGGGCCAACGTCCTGACTTTC

d_call: -
clone_size: -
v_call: TRBV28
cdr3_length: 14
j_call: TRBJ1-2
cdr3_aa: CASSRGRVVYGYTF
cdr3_nt: TGTGCCAGCAGTAGAGGGAGGGTGGTATATGGCTACACCTTC

d_call: TRBD2
clone_size: -
v_call: TRBV9
cdr3_length: 16
j_call: TRBJ2-5
cdr3_aa: CASSVGLAGGQETQYF
cdr3_nt: TGTGCCAGCAGCGTAGGACTAGCGGGGGGGCAAGAGACCCAGTACTTC

d_call: -
clone_size: -
v_call: TRBV5-6
cdr3_length: 12
j_call: TRBJ2-3
cdr3_aa: CASSTGLDTQYF
cdr3_nt: TGTGCCAGCAGCACGGGACTAGATACGCAGTATTTT

d_call: -
clone_size: -
v_call: TRBV4-2
cdr3_length: 15
j_call: TRBJ1-5
cdr3_aa: CASSQDWDFDQPQHF
cdr3_nt: TGTGCCAGCAGCCAAGACTGGGACTTTGATCAGCCCCAGCATTTT

d_call: -
clone_size: once
v_call: TRBV29-1
cdr3_length: 14
j_call: TRBJ1-4
cdr3_aa: CSASWTATNEKLFF
cdr3_nt: TGCAGCGCCTCCTGGACAGCAACTAATGAAAAACTGTTTTTT

d_call: -
clone_size: -
v_call: TRBV7-2
cdr3_length: 16
j_call: TRBJ2-7
cdr3_aa: CASSLGGGAGSYEQYF
cdr3_nt: TGTGCCAGCAGCTTAGGCGGCGGGGCAGGATCCTACGAGCAGTACTTC